Following are 18 T cell receptor beta chains from one sample sequenced in a study of blood T cell repertoires in COVID-19 (dated by TCRdb to the early 2020s). The library was prepared using the immunoSEQ multiplex PCR assay. What TCRdb holds here is the immuneACCESS table cut down to in-frame rearrangements. Part of the clones is not present; checked against another copy, under half of the missing clones reflect an unresolved V gene, and the others are unexplained. The sample has around 27,000 clones on record, 80% to 90% of them singletons. The ten largest clones add up to around 10% of the sample. The material sequenced was peripheral blood. Receptors originate from a man between 60 and 70 years old with acute or convalescent COVID-19.

The rearrangement joins TRBV6-5 to TRBJ2-1, with TRBD2 matching over 13 bases. Germline V CDR1 and CDR2: MNHEY, SVGAGI. This CDR3 spans 14 amino acids. After removal of 6 bases from V and 8 bases from J, the junction contained 4 bases not matched to a gene. This CDR3 reads CASRGLAGVHEQFF. The CDR3 DNA sequence: TGTGCCAGCAGAGGACTAGCGGGAGTTCATGAGCAGTTCTTC.

This rearrangement joins TRBV6-1 to TRBJ1-1; 8 bases fit TRBD1. The V gene's germline CDR1 is MNHNS and CDR2 SASEGT. Trimming at V came to 2 bases and at J to 1 base, leaving 12 bases not matched to a gene. The CDR3 is 18 residues long. CDR3 sequence: CASSESRAGGERNTEAFF. The CDR3 DNA sequence: TGTGCCAGCAGTGAAAGTCGGGCAGGGGGCGAAAGGAACACTGAAGCTTTCTTT.

The chain recombines TRBV7-2 with TRBJ1-5, with a tentative D call TRBD1 (6 bases). This CDR3 has 15 amino acids. Germline lookup yields CDR1 SGHTA and CDR2 FQGNSA. Trimming cost V 3 bases and J 3 bases, with 12 bases left between them. This chain's CDR3 is CASSLDRSNNQPQHF. The CDR3 DNA is TGTGCCAGCAGCTTGGACAGATCTAACAATCAGCCCCAGCATTTT.

The V gene is TRBV19, the J gene TRBJ2-7; 8 bases align to TRBD2. The CDR3 covers 14 residues. V lost 7 bases to trimming and J lost 4 bases; unmatched junction nucleotides: 9. CDR1 is LNHDA and CDR2 is SQIVND in the germline V gene (reference sequence). The CDR3 nucleotides are TGTGCCAGTAAAACTAGCGGAGCTTCTTACGAGCAGTACTTC. Translating gives CASKTSGASYEQYF.

This chain joins TRBV2 and TRBJ1-1; 8 nucleotides match TRBD1. Trimming removed 4 bases from V and 4 bases from J; junction bases left unmatched: 5. There are 14 residues in the CDR3. The V gene's germline CDR1 is SNHLY and CDR2 FYNNEI. The chain's CDR3 is CASSVQGDGTEAFF. As DNA, the CDR3 is TGTGCCAGCAGTGTACAGGGGGATGGCACTGAAGCTTTCTTT.

This rearrangement joins TRBV2 to TRBJ1-5; 8 positions agree with TRBD1. The CDR3 runs to 16 residues. CDR1 SNHLY and CDR2 FYNNEI come from the germline V gene. The ends lost 8 bases at V and 2 bases at J; junction bases unmatched: 11. The CDR3 DNA reads as TGTGCCAGCGCGAGAGGGCAGGGGGCCCGCAATCAGCCCCAGCATTTT. It is translated as CASARGQGARNQPQHF.

This chain links TRBV7-6 with TRBJ2-7, with a tentative D call TRBD1 (7 bases). There are 15 residues in the CDR3. The ends were cut back, 2 bases at V and 0 bases at J, with 11 bases in the middle. Looked up from germline, CDR1 is SGHVS and CDR2 is FNYEAQ. CDR3 DNA sequence: TGTGCCAGCAGCTTACTTCAGGGGGGCTCCTACGAGCAGTACTTC. As protein: CASSLLQGGSYEQYF.

The chain recombines TRBV5-4 with TRBJ2-1; 7 bases agree with TRBD2. Germline V gene data show CDR1 as SGHNT and CDR2 as YYREEE (reference sequence). CDR3 size: 15 residues. V lost 9 bases, J lost 1 base, and 10 bases stayed unmatched. Here the CDR3 DNA reads TGTGCCACAAAGGATGTGCGGGAGTCCTACAATGAGCAGTTCTTC. Its protein product is CATKDVRESYNEQFF. The full variable domain, in which reference TRBV5-4 and TRBJ2-1 provide the parts outside the CDR3, is ETGVTQSPTHLIKTRGQQVTLRCSSQSGHNTVSWYQQALGQGPQFIFQYYREEENGRGNFPPRFSGLQFPNYSSELNVNALELDDSALYLCATKDVRESYNEQFFGPGTRLTVL.

CDR3 sequence reads: CASSPGQGAYYGYTF. CDR3 DNA sequence: TGTGCCAGCTCACCGGGACAGGGGGCTTACTATGGCTACACCTTC. The chain couples TRBV18 to TRBJ1-2; 12 bases fit TRBD1. J lost 3 bases, V lost 3 bases, and 2 bases had no gene match. Germline V gene lookup returns CDR1 KGHSH and CDR2 LQKENI. The CDR3 spans 15 residues.

This clone was counted between two and nine times. The chain recombines TRBV28 with TRBJ1-4; 11 bases are shared with TRBD1. The V gene's germline CDR1 is MDHEN and CDR2 SYDVKM. Trimming removed 2 bases from V and 10 bases from J; junction bases left unmatched: 6. This CDR3 is 15 amino acids long. In nucleotides, the CDR3 is TGTGCCAGCAGTTTACCGGGACAGGGGGTGGTAAAACTGTTTTTT. Encoded protein: CASSLPGQGVVKLFF.

For the CDR3, the DNA is TGTGCCAGCAGCTTAACTTCAGGGCGAGAAAATTCACCCCTCCACTTT. Amino acids: CASSLTSGRENSPLHF. The V gene is TRBV5-5, the J gene TRBJ1-6; tentative D call: TRBD1 (5 bases). The CDR3 sequence is 16 residues long. Germline assignment: CDR1 SGHKS and CDR2 YYEKEE (reference sequence). V gave up 2 bases and J gave up 7 bases, with 16 bases separating them.

V and J are TRBV19 and TRBJ1-3; maybe TRBD1 (6 bases). This CDR3 spans 15 amino acids. Trimming took off 6 bases at V and 2 bases at J, with 14 bases between the two ends. From germline, CDR1 is LNHDA and CDR2 SQIVND (reference sequence). In DNA, the CDR3 is TGTGCCAGTAGGGTGACAGGTCCCGCTGGAAACACCATATATTTT. It translates to CASRVTGPAGNTIYF.

This clone was picked up one time. V gene TRBV19 combines with J gene TRBJ2-7; TRBD2 might be the D (6 bases). There are 15 residues in the CDR3. Germline V gene lookup returns CDR1 LNHDA and CDR2 SQIVND (reference sequence). V lost 6 bases, J lost 0 bases, and 15 bases lay in between. CDR3 sequence reads: CASRPPGLSSYEQYF. For the CDR3, the DNA is TGTGCCAGTAGACCCCCGGGACTTAGCTCCTACGAGCAGTACTTC.

This clone was seen only a few times. The rearrangement uses TRBV3-1 (or the pseudogene TRBV3-2) and TRBJ2-7, with 14 bases fitting TRBD2. V dropped 3 bases and J dropped 7; count of bases not matched to a gene: 5. Germline lookup yields CDR1 LGHDT and CDR2 YNNKEL (reference sequence). CDR3 length: 15 residues. For the CDR3, the DNA is TGTGCCAGCAGCCATAGACTAGCGGGAGGGCATGAGCAGTACTTC. Translation gives CASSHRLAGGHEQYF.

The CDR3, as DNA: TGTGCCAGCTCACCTCTAGCTGACAGGAAAATTGAAGCTTTCTTT. Translation gives CASSPLADRKIEAFF. The V gene is TRBV18, the J gene TRBJ1-1; D is perhaps TRBD1 (6 bases). In germline, CDR1 is KGHSH, CDR2 LQKENI. The ends were cut back, 3 bases at V and 7 bases at J, with 18 bases in the middle. This CDR3 is 15 amino acids long.

The chain recombines TRBV6-1 with TRBJ2-7; TRBD2 might be the D (5 bases). V lost 1 base to trimming and J lost 2 bases, with 12 bases between them. The CDR3 has 15 amino acids. The germline CDR1 and CDR2 sequences are MNHNS and SASEGT. The CDR3 DNA reads TGTGCCAGCAGTGAAGGCGGAGGTAATCCCTACGAGCAGTACTTC. Translating it yields CASSEGGGNPYEQYF.

The chain uses TRBV2 and TRBJ2-7; 7 bases match TRBD1. The CDR3 is made up of 13 amino acids. Germline lookup yields CDR1 SNHLY and CDR2 FYNNEI. Losses at the gene ends were 7 bases for V and 0 bases for J; bases not matched to a gene: 3. CDR3 DNA sequence: TGTGCCAGCACAGGGGGAAGCTCCTACGAGCAGTACTTC. Protein: CASTGGSSYEQYF.

The gene calls are TRBV10-2 and TRBJ1-4, with 7 bases lining up with TRBD1. Germline CDR1 reads WSHSY; CDR2 reads SAAADI. The V and J ends lost 6 bases and 8 bases, in that order; junction bases with no gene match: 9. The CDR3 has 14 amino acids. The CDR3: CASRRDRGAEKLFF. For the CDR3, the DNA is TGCGCCAGCAGAAGGGACAGAGGAGCGGAAAAACTGTTTTTT.